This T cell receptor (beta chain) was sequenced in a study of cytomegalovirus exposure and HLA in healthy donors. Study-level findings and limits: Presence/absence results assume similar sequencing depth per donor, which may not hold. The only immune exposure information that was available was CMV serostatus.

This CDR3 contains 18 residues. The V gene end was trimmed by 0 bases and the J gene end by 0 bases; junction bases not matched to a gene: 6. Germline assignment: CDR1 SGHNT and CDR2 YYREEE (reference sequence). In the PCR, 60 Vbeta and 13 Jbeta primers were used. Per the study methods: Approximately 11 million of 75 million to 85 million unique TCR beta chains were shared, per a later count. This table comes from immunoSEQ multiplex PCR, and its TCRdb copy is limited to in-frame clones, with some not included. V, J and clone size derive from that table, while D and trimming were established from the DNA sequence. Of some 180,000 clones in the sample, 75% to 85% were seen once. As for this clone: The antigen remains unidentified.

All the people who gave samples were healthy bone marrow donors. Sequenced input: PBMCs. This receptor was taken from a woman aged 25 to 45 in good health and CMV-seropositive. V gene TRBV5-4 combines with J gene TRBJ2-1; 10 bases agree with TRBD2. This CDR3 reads CASSLATSGTSSYNEQFF. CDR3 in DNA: TGTGCCAGCAGCTTGGCCACTAGCGGGACTAGCTCCTACAATGAGCAGTTCTTC.